The next 8 T cell receptor beta chains were all read from a single sample in a study of T cell repertoires in cytomegalovirus infection. MiXCR was run by TCRdb on the reads, yielding one entry per CDR3 protein. The sample shows about 260,000 distinct CDR3 sequences, roughly 13% of them seen only once. The sample comprised PBMCs. The receptors come from a human donor in good health (CMV status not recorded). Some clones in this sample may be carry-over from other donors' samples.

The rearrangement uses TRBV10-1 and TRBJ2-3; D is uncertain. V was trimmed by 6 bases and J by 2 bases, leaving 12 bases between them. The CDR3 runs to 14 residues. CDR1 WNHNN and CDR2 SYGVQD come from the germline V gene (reference sequence). The CDR3, as DNA: TGCGCCAGCAGCGCTGAGGCGGCCACAGATACGCAGTATTTT. It encodes CASSAEAATDTQYF.

Worth noting for this clonotype: Because it lacks the conserved phenylalanine or tryptophan at the end, this CDR3 is likely a read error. V and J are TRBV4-2 and TRBJ2-1; D gene uncertain. Germline loops: CDR1 LGHNA, CDR2 YNFKEQ. The CDR3 contains 14 residues. V was trimmed by 4 bases and J by 9 bases, leaving 16 bases between them. This CDR3 is CASSPPERPGEQFL. The CDR3 region has the DNA TGTGCCAGCAGCCCACCGGAGAGGCCCGGTGAGCAGTTCTTA.

In its sample, this clonotype was seen many times. This chain uses TRBV27 with TRBJ1-6, with D uncertain. The CDR3 totals 15 residues. V lost 3 bases, J lost 10 bases, and 16 bases lay in between. Germline values: CDR1 MNHEY, CDR2 SMNVEV (reference sequence). The chain's CDR3 is CASSFTDGPRSPLHF. The CDR3 DNA follows: TGTGCCAGCAGTTTCACGGACGGTCCCCGGTCACCCCTCCACTTT.

The chain carries TRBV25-1 and TRBJ1-6, with 8 positions matching TRBD1. The CDR3 has 15 residues. After removal of 7 bases from V and 7 bases from J, the junction contained 9 bases not matched to a gene. Germline CDR1 and CDR2: MGHDK and SYGVNS. In DNA form, the CDR3 reads TGTGCCAGCACCGGGACAGGATCTGAAAATTCACCCCTCCACTTT. This sequence encodes CASTGTGSENSPLHF.

This chain connects TRBV20-1 to TRBJ1-1; D is possibly TRBD1 (5 bases). Germline assignment: CDR1 DFQATT and CDR2 SNEGSKA (reference sequence). Trimming stripped 0 bases from V and 3 bases from J, with 17 bases between. This CDR3 contains 16 residues. CDR3 in DNA: TGCAGTGCTAGAGACCCGGGCCCCACGGGGGACACTGAAGCTTTCTTT. Its protein is CSARDPGPTGDTEAFF.

This clonotype was counted between two and nine times. The chain uses TRBV29-1 and TRBJ2-7; a possible D gene is TRBD2 (6 bases). V was pared by 1 base and J by 3 bases, with 7 bases between. There are 12 residues in the CDR3. Germline V gives CDR1 SQVTM, CDR2 ANQGSEA. CDR3 residues: CSVEVGGYEQYF. The CDR3 bases are TGCAGCGTTGAAGTCGGGGGCTACGAGCAGTACTTC.

This clonotype was detected a few times. The chain recombines TRBV6-6 with TRBJ2-5; D uncertain. Germline lookup yields CDR1 MNHNY and CDR2 SVGAGI (reference sequence). V dropped 2 bases and J dropped 1 base, with 8 bases sitting between them. The CDR3 covers 14 residues. In DNA form, the CDR3 reads TGTGCCAGCAGTTACGGGCAAATCCAAGAGACCCAGTACTTC. This gives the protein CASSYGQIQETQYF.

This sequence joins TRBV20-1 and TRBJ2-3; TRBD1 aligns across 7 bases. After removal of 2 bases from V and 0 bases from J, the junction contained 5 bases not matched to a gene. The CDR3 has 15 amino acids. CDR1 is DFQATT, CDR2 SNEGSKA, per germline (reference sequence). This CDR3 is CSARRGQISTDTQYF. The CDR3 nucleotides are TGCAGTGCTAGACGGGGACAGATTAGCACAGATACGCAGTATTTT.